Described below is a single T cell receptor beta chain sequence and its context. The data stem from a study of blood T cell repertoires in COVID-19. Per the study methods: Amplification with reference gene primers provided the estimates of nucleated cell counts. The protocol was immunoSEQ multiplex PCR, while the TCRdb copy is restricted to in-frame clones and leaves out a portion. V and J calls and clone size are given by that table; D and trimming were obtained from the DNA. The table has 150,000 to 200,000 clones, roughly 90% seen once. Per germline, CDR1 SGHTS and CDR2 YDEGEE. This CDR3 region has 16 residues. V gave up 0 bases and J gave up 5 bases; unmatched junction bases: 3. Those who participated ranged in age from about 18 to 89 years and resided in 24 US areas. Clinical history reported by participants formed the basis on which cohorts were assigned. Cohort 3 donors counted as recovered after two negative PCRs, clearance, or resolved symptoms.

This clonotype was sampled from a woman aged 45 to 65 who had recovered from COVID-19. The sequencing sample was made of PBMCs or T cells enriched from blood (not recorded which). The chain carries TRBV5-8 and TRBJ2-3, with 13 bases aligning to TRBD2. Here the CDR3 DNA reads TGTGCCAGCAGCTTGGGCCGGACTAGCGGGGGAGATACGCAGTATTTT. Translated, it gives CASSLGRTSGGDTQYF.